A single sample is the source of the 22 T cell receptor beta chains below, sequenced in a study of blood T cells in healthy people across ages. Combining a sample-barcoded 5' primer with a J-beta primer mix, a second PCR ran for roughly 7 to 11 cycles. MiXCR, applied by TCRdb to the 5' RACE reads, yields one record per CDR3 protein. The table has roughly 1,000,000 distinct CDR3 sequences, approximately 26% seen once. This sample was also put to use in a study of T cells of mothers and their children.

Input material: blood. The source of these receptors is a girl aged 2 to 9 in good health.

The chain combines TRBV7-2 with TRBJ2-5; no clear D gene. CDR1 and CDR2 (germline): SGHTA, FQGNSA. This CDR3 has 12 amino acids. V was shortened by 8 bases and J by 5 bases, with 12 bases between the two germline ends. The CDR3 spells CASGDLRETQYF. The CDR3 region has the DNA TGTGCCAGCGGCGACCTCCGGGAGACCCAGTACTTC.

This clonotype appeared a few times. The chain uses TRBV2 and TRBJ2-5; D is perhaps TRBD1 or TRBD2 (5 bases each). CDR1 is SNHLY, CDR2 FYNNEI, per germline. With 11 bases removed from V and 2 bases from J, the gap between germline ends came to 15 bases. The CDR3 consists of 13 residues. The CDR3 coding sequence is TGTGCCGGGGGTAGCAGGCAGCAAGAGACCCAGTACTTC. It encodes CAGGSRQQETQYF. Supplemented by reference TRBV2 and TRBJ2-5, the full variable domain reads EPEVTQTPSHQVTQMGQEVILRCVPISNHLYFYWYRQILGQKVEFLVSFYNNEISEKSEIFDDQFSVERPDGSNFTLKIRSTKLEDSAMYFCAGGSRQQETQYFGPGTRLLVL.

The rearrangement links TRBV6-1 to TRBJ2-1; 7 nucleotides align to TRBD1. The assigned J gene may be wrong: the sequence end matches TRBJ2-7 better. The germline CDR1 and CDR2 sequences are MNHNS and SASEGT. The CDR3 loop spans 13 amino acids. The CDR3 sequence is CASSVDRLYEQYF. The CDR3 coding sequence is TGTGCCAGCAGTGTGGACAGGCTCTACGAGCAGTACTTC.

This clonotype was counted a few times. The chain has TRBV4-3 and TRBJ2-1; 9 bases match TRBD2. The V segment lost 1 base and the J segment 3 bases; nucleotides outside the gene matches: 7. Per germline, CDR1 LGHNA and CDR2 YSLEER. The CDR3 has 17 amino acids. The CDR3 protein is CASSQGLSGGFYNEQFF. In DNA form, the CDR3 reads TGCGCCAGCAGCCAAGGACTCAGCGGGGGGTTCTACAATGAGCAGTTCTTC.

V usage is TRBV28 and J usage is TRBJ2-5, with D uncertain. Trimming removed 6 bases from V and 1 base from J, with 15 bases in between. Germline lookup yields CDR1 MDHEN and CDR2 SYDVKM. This CDR3 has 15 amino acids. The CDR3 coding sequence is TGTGCCAGCAGCCAATCTCGACGCGGCCAAGAGACCCAGTACTTC. As protein: CASSQSRRGQETQYF.

This clonotype was counted a few times. The chain couples TRBV6-1 to TRBJ2-1; TRBD2 matches at 10 bases. The ends lost 4 bases at V and 10 bases at J; junction bases unmatched: 13. The CDR3 has 16 amino acids. Per the germline V gene, CDR1 is MNHNS and CDR2 is SASEGT. The CDR3 here is CASSVLGAGGPGEQFF. CDR3 bases: TGTGCCAGCAGTGTTTTAGGAGCGGGAGGGCCAGGAGAGCAGTTCTTC.

This rearrangement joins TRBV7-3 to TRBJ2-1; 8 bases align to TRBD2. Germline V gene data show CDR1 as SGHTA and CDR2 as FQGTGA. This CDR3 contains 14 residues. Losses at the gene ends were 5 bases for V and 5 bases for J; bases not matched to a gene: 5. This CDR3 reads CASSTQLADNEQFF. DNA of the CDR3: TGTGCCAGCAGCACTCAACTAGCGGACAATGAGCAGTTCTTC.

This clonotype was seen a handful of times. The chain is built from TRBV7-3 and TRBJ1-1; D is uncertain. Per germline, CDR1 SGHTA and CDR2 FQGTGA. The CDR3 loop spans 14 amino acids. V lost 1 base and J lost 1, with 7 bases in between. This chain's CDR3 is CASSLIPANTEAFF. The CDR3 nucleotides read TGTGCCAGCAGCTTAATACCAGCGAACACTGAAGCTTTCTTT. Supplemented by reference TRBV7-3 and TRBJ1-1, the full variable domain reads GAGVSQTPSNKVTEKGKYVELRCDPISGHTALYWYRQSLGQGPEFLIYFQGTGAADDSGLPNDRFFAVRPEGSVSTLKIQRTERGDSAVYLCASSLIPANTEAFFGQGTRLTVV.

This clonotype has just a few counts. V usage is TRBV4-1 and J usage is TRBJ2-5; 7 nucleotides align to TRBD1. Germline V CDR1 and CDR2: MGHRA, YSYEKL. J lost 3 bases, V lost 4 bases, and 8 bases had no gene match. There are 15 residues in the CDR3. For the CDR3, the DNA is TGCGCCAGCAGCCCGGGACAGTCAAGGGAAGAGACCCAGTACTTC. It specifies CASSPGQSREETQYF.

This clonotype was seen a handful of times. CDR3 sequence: CASGSAANTGELFF. The DNA for the CDR3 is TGTGCCAGCGGTTCGGCAGCGAACACCGGGGAGCTGTTTTTT. The chain carries TRBV11-1 and TRBJ2-2; D unresolved. Germline CDR1 and CDR2: SGHAT and FQDESV (reference sequence). The V end lost 8 bases, the J end lost 0 bases, and 10 bases lay between the germline ends. This CDR3 spans 14 amino acids.

This clonotype was seen only a few times. V and J are TRBV11-2 and TRBJ1-1; D ambiguous. The CDR3 is 14 residues long. Trimming removed 3 bases at V and 6 bases at J, with 14 bases between. CDR1 and CDR2 (germline): SGHAT, FQNNGV. CDR3 sequence (DNA): TGTGCCAGCAGCTTTAGCCTTACAACCCCTGAAGCTTTCTTT. This translates into CASSFSLTTPEAFF.

In DNA, the CDR3 is TGTGCCAGCAGTTCGTCCTACAGTCGAGAGACCCAGTACTTC. It encodes CASSSSYSRETQYF. This chain links TRBV2 with TRBJ2-1; D not certain. TRBJ2-5 explains the end of the DNA better; the J call may be wrong. The CDR3 length is 14 residues. CDR1 and CDR2 from the germline V gene are SNHLY and FYNNEI.

In DNA form, the CDR3 reads TGCAGTGCTAGGGGTGACCGACAAGACATTCAGTACTTC. This encodes CSARGDRQDIQYF. V gene TRBV20-1 combines with J gene TRBJ2-4, with no clear D. The CDR3 runs to 13 residues. V lost 3 bases and J 8 bases, leaving 14 bases between the germline ends. Germline CDR1 DFQATT, CDR2 SNEGSKA (reference sequence).

The table lists this clonotype with a few counts. The rearrangement uses TRBV5-1 and TRBJ2-5; 8 nucleotides line up with TRBD2. Matching the DNA end better, TRBJ2-7 makes the J call doubtful. Germline V gene sequence: CDR1 SGHRS, CDR2 YFSETQ. The CDR3 is made up of 15 amino acids. The DNA of the CDR3 is TGCGCCAGCAGCTCCCTGGCCAGCGGGAGCTACGAGCAGTACTTC. It specifies CASSSLASGSYEQYF.

This clonotype has ten or more counts. The V and J genes are TRBV20-1 and TRBJ2-1; 7 bases map to TRBD1. This CDR3 region has 14 residues. The germline gives CDR1 DFQATT, CDR2 SNEGSKA (reference sequence). With 3 bases clipped from V and 5 bases from J, the junction kept 7 bases outside the gene matches. The CDR3 coding sequence is TGCAGTGCTAGCGGCGACAGGGACCACAATGAGCAGTTCTTC. Encoded protein: CSASGDRDHNEQFF.

The chain employs TRBV4-1 and TRBJ2-1; 9 bases are shared with TRBD1. After removal of 6 bases from V and 1 base from J, the junction contained 7 bases not matched to a gene. This CDR3 has 16 amino acids. Germline V CDR1 and CDR2: MGHRA, YSYEKL. The CDR3 sequence: CASRQLQGASYNEQFF. The DNA of the CDR3 is TGCGCCAGCAGGCAGCTACAGGGGGCTTCCTACAATGAGCAGTTCTTC.

This clonotype appeared a few times. V gene TRBV7-9 combines with J gene TRBJ2-1; 9 bases are a match to TRBD2. V lost 6 bases and J lost 2; bases outside the gene matches: 8. Germline V gene sequence: CDR1 SEHNR, CDR2 FQNEAQ (reference sequence). This CDR3 region has 16 residues. The DNA of the CDR3 is TGTGCCAGCAGGGATAGCGGGAGAGGTACCTACAATGAGCAGTTCTTC. Translating it yields CASRDSGRGTYNEQFF.

This clonotype was recorded many times. This rearrangement joins TRBV12-5 to TRBJ2-5, with D perhaps TRBD2 (5 bases). CDR1 is LGHNT and CDR2 is FRNRAP in the germline V gene. Trimming removed 5 bases from V and 4 bases from J, with 5 bases in between. This CDR3 spans 11 amino acids. In DNA, the CDR3 is TGTGCTAGTGGTGCGGGAGAGACCCAGTACTTC. The encoded protein is CASGAGETQYF.

This clonotype has just one count. V is TRBV20-1 and J is TRBJ2-5, with D uncertain. The V and J ends lost 0 bases and 1 base respectively, with 6 bases between them. The CDR3 has 13 amino acids. Germline CDR1 is DFQATT and CDR2 is SNEGSKA (reference sequence). In DNA, the CDR3 is TGCAGTGCTAGAGATCTATTCCAAGAGACCCAGTACTTC. Amino acids: CSARDLFQETQYF.

The V gene is TRBV20-1, the J gene TRBJ1-6; D possibly corresponds to TRBD1 (5 bases). Trimming took off 2 bases at V and 7 bases at J, with 21 bases between the two ends. CDR3 size: 17 residues. Germline V gives CDR1 DFQATT, CDR2 SNEGSKA (reference sequence). CDR3 coding DNA: TGCAGTGCTAGATCGAAGACTCAGGGACTCGGCAATTCACCCCTCCACTTT. It yields the protein CSARSKTQGLGNSPLHF.

This chain uses TRBV29-1 with TRBJ2-6, with D perhaps TRBD2 (5 bases). V lost 4 bases to trimming and J lost 0 bases, with 10 bases between them. The V gene's germline CDR1 is SQVTM and CDR2 ANQGSEA. The CDR3 has 15 residues. CDR3 nucleotide sequence: TGCAGCGTTGCGGGGAAAACCTCTGGGGCCAACGTCCTGACTTTC. Its translation is CSVAGKTSGANVLTF.

The chain employs TRBV29-1 and TRBJ1-2; no clear D. The germline gives CDR1 SQVTM, CDR2 ANQGSEA. V lost 3 bases to trimming and J lost 7 bases, with 12 bases between them. The CDR3 spans 12 residues. The CDR3 DNA follows: TGCAGCGTTGATGTTGAGGAGGCTGGCTACACCTTC. Translating gives CSVDVEEAGYTF. The entire variable domain, with the rest obtained from reference TRBV29-1 and TRBJ1-2, is as follows: SAVISQKPSRDICQRGTSLTIQCQVDSQVTMMFWYRQQPGQSLTLIATANQGSEATYESGFVIDKFPISRPNLTFSTLTVSNMSPEDSSIYLCSVDVEEAGYTFGSGTRLTVV.